Reported below is one T cell receptor (beta chain). What it binds is unknown. Some clones are missing from TCRdb's copy, which holds only in-frame ones; the method was immunoSEQ multiplex PCR. The table includes roughly 160,000 clones, 87% detected once. This CDR3 is built from 15 residues. Germline V CDR1 and CDR2: LNHDA, SQIVND (reference sequence). The ends lost 8 bases at V and 4 bases at J; junction bases unmatched: 4. This entry is derived from a study of T cell responses to AZD1222 COVID-19 vaccine. Findings of the study overall: Donors were mostly white British, more females; clonal diversity possibly underestimated. Compared with day 0, the breadth and depth of the Spike-specific TCR repertoire rose significantly after two doses of AZD1222. Repertoires were sampled only after the peak T cell response. Distributed over spike, vaccine-associated CD4 TCRs predominated at 160-218 and 743-854.

The chain recombines TRBV19 with TRBJ2-3, with 15 bases lining up with TRBD2. This sequence originates from an adult who received the AZD1222 COVID-19 vaccine. Sequences were derived from peripheral blood, sampled 28 days after the second AZD1222 dose. DNA for the CDR3: TGTGCCAGTGGGACTAGCGGGGGGCCCCCAGATACGCAGTATTTT. This encodes CASGTSGGPPDTQYF.